The 25 T cell receptor beta chains listed next were all sequenced from one sample in a study of radiotherapy plus CTLA-4 blockade in lung cancer. TCRdb keeps only in-frame clones here, not all; method: immunoSEQ multiplex PCR. The table lists about 88,000 clones, about two thirds of them singletons. The sequences come from peripheral blood, collected from a patient treated with radiotherapy plus ipilimumab. The receptors were gathered from a human donor with non-small cell lung cancer that progressed on radiotherapy plus ipilimumab.

The chain has TRBV10-3 and TRBJ1-3; tentatively, D is TRBD1 (5 bases). The CDR3 has 15 amino acids. The germline gives CDR1 ENHRY, CDR2 SYGVKD. With 7 bases removed from V and 0 bases from J, the gap between germline ends came to 13 bases. CDR3 sequence: CAIISGTDSGNTIYF. The CDR3 DNA sequence: TGTGCCATCATCTCCGGGACGGACTCTGGAAACACCATATATTTT.

The gene calls are TRBV5-8 and TRBJ1-5, with D maybe TRBD1 (6 bases). The CDR3 totals 13 residues. CDR1 is SGHTS, CDR2 YDEGEE, per germline. The V end lost 5 bases, the J end lost 5 bases, and 11 bases lay between the germline ends. The CDR3 is CASRRRGDQPQHF. Here the CDR3 DNA reads TGTGCCAGCAGACGGAGGGGGGATCAGCCCCAGCATTTT.

The V and J genes are TRBV11-2 and TRBJ1-4; D is undetermined. This CDR3 has 13 amino acids. Germline V gene sequence: CDR1 SGHAT, CDR2 FQNNGV. V lost 6 bases and J lost 7, with 12 bases in between. CDR3 DNA: TGTGCCAGCAGTGGGCAGTGGGGTGAAAAACTGTTTTTT. Protein: CASSGQWGEKLFF.

The gene calls are TRBV9 and TRBJ1-5; D might be TRBD1 (5 bases). CDR1 and CDR2 from the germline V gene are SGDLS and YYNGEE. V lost 0 bases, J lost 7 bases, and 11 bases lay in between. The CDR3 has 14 amino acids. The CDR3 sequence is CASSVGQGGQPQHF. The CDR3 DNA reads TGTGCCAGCAGCGTAGGGCAGGGTGGACAGCCCCAGCATTTT.

This clone was seen only a few times. The gene calls are TRBV5-4 and TRBJ2-1, with 7 bases lining up with TRBD1. The CDR3 sequence is 13 residues long. Trimming cost V 4 bases and J 5 bases; bases outside gene matches: 3. In germline, CDR1 is SGHNT, CDR2 YYREEE (reference sequence). CDR3 in DNA: TGTGCCAGCAGCGATGGACAGGACAATGAGCAGTTCTTC. This codes for CASSDGQDNEQFF.

This chain joins TRBV28 and TRBJ2-1; 8 nucleotides match TRBD2. The CDR3 totals 16 residues. The trim removed 5 bases at V and 0 bases at J, leaving 6 bases unmatched. Germline V gives CDR1 MDHEN, CDR2 SYDVKM. The CDR3 nucleotides are TGTGCCAGCAGTAGTAGCGGGGAAACCTCCTACAATGAGCAGTTCTTC. Translating it yields CASSSSGETSYNEQFF.

This clone was counted ten times or more. The sample carries other DNA sequences with the same CDR3. The V gene is TRBV27, the J gene TRBJ2-7, with 7 positions matching TRBD2. Germline values: CDR1 MNHEY, CDR2 SMNVEV (reference sequence). The trim removed 2 bases at V and 3 bases at J, leaving 4 bases unmatched. The CDR3 is 14 amino acids. This chain's CDR3 is CASSLGAGVYEQYF. DNA of the CDR3: TGTGCCAGCAGTTTAGGGGCGGGAGTCTACGAGCAGTACTTC.

The genes are TRBV18 and TRBJ2-3, with D uncertain. CDR1 KGHSH and CDR2 LQKENI come from the germline V gene. This CDR3 comprises 16 residues. Trimming took off 2 bases at V and 4 bases at J, with 16 bases between the two ends. CDR3 nucleotide sequence: TGTGCCAGCTCACCAGATGTAGTTAGGAGCGCAGATACGCAGTATTTT. This sequence encodes CASSPDVVRSADTQYF.

This clone was recorded once. This chain connects TRBV1 to TRBJ1-4. TRBV1 corresponds to a pseudogene. CDR3 size: 18 residues. The CDR3 loop is CTSSQDRAPPATNEKLFF. For the CDR3, the DNA is TGCACCAGCAGCCAAGACCGTGCCCCGCCTGCAACTAATGAAAAACTGTTTTTT.

As regards this clone: The sample contains more than one DNA sequence encoding this CDR3. V usage is TRBV9 and J usage is TRBJ2-3, with 11 nucleotides matching TRBD2. Germline V CDR1 and CDR2: SGDLS, YYNGEE. V shed 3 bases, J shed 4 bases, and the junction held 13 bases outside the gene matches. The CDR3 runs to 18 residues. The CDR3 reads CASSDQGASGGRADTQYF. The CDR3 DNA reads TGTGCCAGCAGCGACCAGGGGGCTAGCGGGGGGAGAGCAGATACGCAGTATTTT.

The V and J genes are TRBV7-9 and TRBJ1-2; 10 nucleotides agree with TRBD1. Germline V gene data show CDR1 as SEHNR and CDR2 as FQNEAQ (reference sequence). This CDR3 comprises 13 residues. V dropped 5 bases and J dropped 8; count of bases not matched to a gene: 5. The CDR3: CASSAGQGDGYTF. The CDR3, as DNA: TGTGCCAGCAGCGCCGGACAGGGGGACGGCTACACCTTC. Variable domain in full (rest from reference TRBV7-9 and TRBJ1-2): DTGVSQNPRHKITKRGQNVTFRCDPISEHNRLYWYRQTLGQGPEFLTYFQNEAQLEKSRLLSDRFSAERPKGSFSTLEIQRTEQGDSAMYLCASSAGQGDGYTFGSGTRLTVV.

The V gene is TRBV2, the J gene TRBJ2-2; 8 positions match TRBD2. Germline CDR1 and CDR2: SNHLY and FYNNEI. The CDR3 is 14 residues long. In DNA, the CDR3 is TGTGCGACGACGGGGGGGGGAGGCACCGGGGAGCTGTTTTTT. Its protein product is CATTGGGGTGELFF.

The chain has TRBV6-6 and TRBJ1-2; TRBD1 matches at 7 bases. CDR3 size: 16 residues. The V and J ends lost 4 bases and 6 bases, in that order; junction bases with no gene match: 14. CDR1 is MNHNY, CDR2 SVGAGI, per germline (reference sequence). CDR3 protein: CASSLFRETGSNGYTF. CDR3 bases: TGTGCCAGCAGTTTATTTCGGGAGACAGGGTCAAATGGCTACACCTTC.

The chain recombines TRBV5-1 with TRBJ1-1; maybe TRBD1 (5 bases). CDR1 and CDR2 from the germline V gene are SGHRS and YFSETQ. V lost 0 bases and J lost 1, with 10 bases in between. The length of the CDR3 is 15 residues. CDR3 sequence reads: CASSLEGNGNTEAFF. The CDR3 DNA reads TGCGCCAGCAGCTTGGAGGGGAATGGGAACACTGAAGCTTTCTTT.

The chain combines TRBV28 with TRBJ1-2, with 9 bases fitting TRBD1. This CDR3 spans 16 amino acids. Germline values: CDR1 MDHEN, CDR2 SYDVKM. With 4 bases clipped from V and 5 bases from J, the junction kept 11 bases outside the gene matches. The CDR3 loop is CASSSDRDRDLYGYTF. Here the CDR3 DNA reads TGTGCCAGCAGTTCCGACCGGGACAGGGATTTATATGGCTACACCTTC.

V and J are TRBV21-1 and TRBJ2-6; TRBD2 reflects the table's D call only, with no check against the DNA. TRBV21-1 is classified as a pseudogene. The CDR3 is made up of 19 amino acids. The CDR3 nucleotides read TGTGCCAGCAGCAAAGTGGGGAGGGCATCTGTTTCTGGGGCCAACGTCCTGACTTTC. The encoded protein is CASSKVGRASVSGANVLTF.

The chain joins TRBV7-2 to TRBJ2-7; 7 bases are a match to TRBD1. Germline V gives CDR1 SGHTA, CDR2 FQGNSA. The CDR3 contains 14 residues. The trim removed 2 bases at V and 2 bases at J, leaving 3 bases unmatched. The CDR3 loop reads CASSLKGAAYEQYF. The CDR3 nucleotides read TGTGCCAGCAGCTTAAAGGGGGCAGCCTACGAGCAGTACTTC.

This clone has ten or more counts. The chain employs TRBV5-6 and TRBJ2-7, with D hard to call. Germline V gives CDR1 SGHDT, CDR2 YYEEEE. Trimming took 0 bases from V and 0 from J, leaving 4 bases between them. The CDR3 has 13 amino acids. The chain's CDR3 is CASSLGRSYEQYF. CDR3 nucleotide sequence: TGTGCCAGCAGCTTGGGACGCTCCTACGAGCAGTACTTC.

V gene TRBV2 combines with J gene TRBJ1-4; D not resolved. V gave up 7 bases and J gave up 2 bases, with 11 bases separating them. The CDR3 spans 14 residues. CDR1 and CDR2 from the germline V gene are SNHLY and FYNNEI. CDR3 residues: CASNFLGTNEKLFF. CDR3 DNA: TGTGCCAGCAACTTTTTAGGGACTAATGAAAAACTGTTTTTT.

This clone occurred once. V gene TRBV5-1 combines with J gene TRBJ2-5; 11 bases are a match to TRBD2. J lost 1 base, V lost 0 bases, and 2 bases had no gene match. CDR1 and CDR2 (germline): SGHRS, YFSETQ. This CDR3 has 16 residues. This CDR3 is CASSLGTSGPQETQYF. CDR3 nucleotides: TGCGCCAGCAGCTTGGGGACTAGCGGGCCCCAAGAGACCCAGTACTTC. Filled out from reference TRBV5-1 and TRBJ2-5, the complete variable domain reads KAGVTQTPRYLIKTRGQQVTLSCSPISGHRSVSWYQQTPGQGLQFLFEYFSETQRNKGNFPGRFSGRQFSNSRSEMNVSTLELGDSALYLCASSLGTSGPQETQYFGPGTRLLVL.

The CDR3 reads CSVESALTDTQYF. In DNA form, the CDR3 reads TGCAGCGTTGAAAGCGCCTTAACAGATACGCAGTATTTT. The rearrangement uses TRBV29-1 and TRBJ2-3; no firm D call. The CDR3 sequence is 13 residues long. V lost 2 bases, J lost 3 bases, and 9 bases lay in between. The germline CDR1 and CDR2 sequences are SQVTM and ANQGSEA.

Remarks on this clone: At the DNA level, this CDR3 is encoded by other sequences in the same sample as well. This chain connects TRBV7-3 to TRBJ2-2; D ambiguous. V lost 2 bases and J lost 4, with 8 bases in between. Per germline, CDR1 SGHTA and CDR2 FQGTGA. This CDR3 has 14 residues. The CDR3 region has the DNA TGTGCCAGCAGCTTATTTTCGGGCACCGGGGAGCTGTTTTTT. Translating gives CASSLFSGTGELFF.

The genes are TRBV2 and TRBJ2-3; no reliable D call. V was shortened by 8 bases and J by 5 bases, with 11 bases between the two germline ends. Germline V gene lookup returns CDR1 SNHLY and CDR2 FYNNEI. The CDR3 is made up of 12 amino acids. Written as DNA, the CDR3 is TGTGCCAGCGCCCCCTATAAAGATACGCAGTATTTT. Translating gives CASAPYKDTQYF.

V is TRBV28 and J is TRBJ2-7; D gene unclear. This CDR3 has 13 residues. Trimming cost V 6 bases and J 5 bases, with 14 bases left between them. Germline-derived CDR1 and CDR2 are MDHEN and SYDVKM. CDR3 sequence: CASRRMQHDEQYF. The CDR3 DNA reads as TGTGCCAGCAGACGCATGCAGCACGACGAGCAGTACTTC. Drawing the rest from reference TRBV28 and TRBJ2-7, the complete variable domain is DVKVTQSSRYLVKRTGEKVFLECVQDMDHENMFWYRQDPGLGLRLIYFSYDVKMKEKGDIPEGYSVSREKKERFSLILESASTNQTSMYLCASRRMQHDEQYFGPGTRLTVT.

V usage is TRBV28 and J usage is TRBJ1-5; D unresolved. The CDR3 sequence is 14 residues long. V was clipped by 8 bases and J by 2 bases, with 13 bases between them. The germline CDR1 and CDR2 sequences are MDHEN and SYDVKM. The DNA of the CDR3 is TGTGCCAGCCTTCAAGAGTGGGGCAATCAGCCCCAGCATTTT. This gives the protein CASLQEWGNQPQHF.